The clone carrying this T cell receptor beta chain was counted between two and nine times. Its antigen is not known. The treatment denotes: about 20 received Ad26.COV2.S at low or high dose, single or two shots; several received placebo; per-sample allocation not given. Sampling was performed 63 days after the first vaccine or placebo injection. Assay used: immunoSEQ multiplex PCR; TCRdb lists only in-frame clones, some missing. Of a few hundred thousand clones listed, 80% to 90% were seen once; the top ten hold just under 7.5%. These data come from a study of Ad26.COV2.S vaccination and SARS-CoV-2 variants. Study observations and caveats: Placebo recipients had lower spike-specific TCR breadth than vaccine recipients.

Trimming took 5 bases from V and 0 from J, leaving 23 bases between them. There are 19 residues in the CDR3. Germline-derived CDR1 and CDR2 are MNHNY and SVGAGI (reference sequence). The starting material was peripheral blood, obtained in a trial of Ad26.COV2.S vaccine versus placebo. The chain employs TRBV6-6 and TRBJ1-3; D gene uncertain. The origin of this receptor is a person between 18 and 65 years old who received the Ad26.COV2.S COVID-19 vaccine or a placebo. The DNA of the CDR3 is TGTGCCAGCAGTCCTCGTTACGCGAGGACCCTTAGCTCTGGAAACACCATATATTTT. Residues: CASSPRYARTLSSGNTIYF.